This passage covers 17 T cell receptor beta chains from one sample sequenced in a study of T cell repertoires in cytomegalovirus infection. In TCRdb, the reads were re-called with MiXCR into one record per CDR3 protein. The table lists about 740,000 distinct CDR3 sequences, approximately 40% of them singletons. The sequenced sample was PBMCs. The receptors come from a human donor in good health (CMV status not recorded). Some clones in this sample may be carry-over from other donors' samples.

This clonotype turned up a few times. The chain is built from TRBV20-1 and TRBJ2-3, with 7 bases fitting TRBD1. With V trimmed by 3 bases and J by 2 bases, 5 bases remained unmatched. The CDR3 is 14 amino acids. Germline V gene data show CDR1 as DFQATT and CDR2 as SNEGSKA (reference sequence). The CDR3 protein is CSASGQVHTDTQYF. CDR3 DNA: TGCAGTGCTAGTGGACAGGTCCACACAGATACGCAGTATTTT.

This chain joins TRBV7-2 and TRBJ1-1; D not certain. V was shortened by 2 bases and J by 9 bases, with 7 bases between the two germline ends. Germline lookup yields CDR1 SGHTA and CDR2 FQGNSA. This CDR3 contains 11 residues. CDR3 sequence reads: CASSLSSKAFF. CDR3 nucleotides: TGTGCCAGCAGCTTAAGCTCCAAAGCTTTCTTT.

This clonotype was recorded a few times. The genes are TRBV14 and TRBJ2-1, with D possibly matching TRBD1 (5 bases). Germline V gene data show CDR1 as SGHDN and CDR2 as FVKESK. CDR3 size: 13 residues. Trimming took off 1 base at V and 10 bases at J, with 11 bases between the two ends. This chain's CDR3 is CASSQGTLQEQFF. The DNA of the CDR3 is TGTGCCAGCAGCCAAGGGACACTTCAAGAGCAGTTCTTC.

Concerning this clonotype: One end of the junction varies from germline; a read error may be responsible. The chain uses TRBV11-3 and TRBJ2-1; 9 bases match TRBD1. The length of the CDR3 is 14 residues. In germline, CDR1 is SGHNT, CDR2 YENEEA. The CDR3 reads CASSLGQGTGEQFF. As DNA, the CDR3 is TGTGCCAGCAGTTTAGGACAGGGGACCGGTGAGCAGTTCTTC.

V gene TRBV7-9 combines with J gene TRBJ1-2; 7 bases agree with TRBD1. V lost 6 bases, J lost 10 bases, and 14 bases stayed unmatched. The germline V gene has CDR1 SEHNR and CDR2 FQNEAQ (reference sequence). The CDR3 sequence is 14 residues long. The DNA of the CDR3 is TGTGCCAGCAGGAGCGACAGGGCTGTCCAGTTCTACACCTTC. This translates into CASRSDRAVQFYTF.

The V gene is TRBV4-1, the J gene TRBJ2-5, with a weak D call TRBD1 (5 bases). The CDR3 totals 15 residues. Trimming shortened V by 4 bases and J by 5 bases, and 17 bases separated the two germline ends. CDR1 is MGHRA, CDR2 YSYEKL, per germline. For the CDR3, the DNA is TGCGCCAGCAGCCCTGGGGCCAGTAAAGAGGAGACCCAGTACTTC. It specifies CASSPGASKEETQYF.

The chain recombines TRBV7-2 with TRBJ2-6; D unresolved. CDR1 and CDR2 from the germline V gene are SGHTA and FQGNSA. Trimming removed 5 bases from V and 2 bases from J, with 10 bases in between. The CDR3 length is 15 residues. CDR3 sequence: CASSTVGPGANVLTF. The CDR3 region has the DNA TGTGCCAGCAGCACCGTCGGTCCTGGGGCCAACGTCCTGACTTTC.

A few counts support this clonotype. The chain recombines TRBV12-3 or TRBV12-4 with TRBJ1-4, with unresolved D. The CDR3 loop spans 13 amino acids. Trimming shortened V by 2 bases and J by 3 bases, and 4 bases separated the two germline ends. CDR3 region: CASSLQPNEKLFF. The CDR3 nucleotides are TGTGCCAGCAGTTTACAGCCTAATGAAAAACTGTTTTTT.

This clonotype was seen repeatedly, ten times or more. The chain uses TRBV6-1 and TRBJ1-5, with 8 nucleotides matching TRBD1. The CDR3 contains 15 residues. Germline V CDR1 and CDR2: MNHNS, SASEGT. V shed 6 bases, J shed 0 bases, and the junction held 4 bases outside the gene matches. CDR3 loop: CASRGTGNSNQPQHF. The CDR3 DNA sequence: TGTGCCAGCAGGGGGACAGGTAATAGCAATCAGCCCCAGCATTTT.

This clonotype was observed a few times. The chain combines TRBV20-1 with TRBJ1-1; D gene ambiguous. The CDR3 runs 13 residues. Germline V lookup: CDR1 DFQATT, CDR2 SNEGSKA (reference sequence). The germline V and J ends were trimmed by 3 bases and 4 bases, with 12 bases remaining between them. CDR3 coding DNA: TGCAGTGCTAGGCAACCGGGGTTCACTGAAGCTTTCTTT. This encodes CSARQPGFTEAFF.

This clonotype was detected a few times. The gene calls are TRBV28 and TRBJ2-7; no reliable D call. Trimming shortened V by 3 bases and J by 5 bases, and 8 bases separated the two germline ends. Per germline, CDR1 MDHEN and CDR2 SYDVKM. This CDR3 comprises 12 residues. The CDR3 coding sequence is TGTGCCAGCAGTTTCACCCACCACGAGCAGTACTTC. Translated, it gives CASSFTHHEQYF.

This clonotype was picked up many times. The chain recombines TRBV7-6 with TRBJ1-4, with 9 bases lining up with TRBD1. Trimming cost V 5 bases and J 8 bases; bases outside gene matches: 6. The CDR3 extends over 14 amino acids. Germline V gene data show CDR1 as SGHVS and CDR2 as FNYEAQ. The CDR3 coding sequence is TGTGCCAGCAGCCCTGTGGACAGGGGAGAAAAACTGTTTTTT. Translating gives CASSPVDRGEKLFF.

The chain combines TRBV9 with TRBJ1-2, with a tentative D call TRBD1 (5 bases). V was pared by 5 bases and J by 4 bases, with 15 bases between. The CDR3 contains 14 residues. CDR1 and CDR2 (germline): SGDLS, YYNGEE. The CDR3 DNA is TGTGCCAGCAGGGGAGGGGAGGCAGGCTATGGCTACACCTTC. It encodes CASRGGEAGYGYTF.

V usage is TRBV19 and J usage is TRBJ2-3; D ambiguous. The germline CDR1 and CDR2 sequences are LNHDA and SQIVND (reference sequence). V was shortened by 7 bases and J by 4 bases, with 9 bases between the two germline ends. The CDR3 is 12 amino acids. This CDR3 reads CASTNPPDTQYF. For the CDR3, the DNA is TGTGCCAGTACGAATCCCCCAGATACGCAGTATTTT.

This clonotype has at least ten counts. This chain uses TRBV12-3 or TRBV12-4 with TRBJ2-3, with D perhaps TRBD1 or TRBD2 (5 bases each). V was cut by 2 bases and J by 0 bases, with 15 bases left in between. CDR3 length: 17 amino acids. The CDR3: CASSLRGPPYSTDTQYF. The CDR3 coding sequence is TGTGCCAGCAGTTTACGGGGACCACCATATAGCACAGATACGCAGTATTTT.

This clonotype turned up a few times. The chain recombines TRBV2 with TRBJ1-6; D unclear. The CDR3 length is 17 residues. CDR1 is SNHLY, CDR2 FYNNEI, per germline. The germline V and J ends were trimmed by 0 bases and 0 bases, with 9 bases remaining between them. The DNA for the CDR3 is TGTGCCAGCAGTGAAGCGGGGAGAAGCTCCTATAATTCACCCCTCCACTTT. As protein: CASSEAGRSSYNSPLHF. Full variable domain (rest looked up from reference TRBV2 and TRBJ1-6): EPEVTQTPSHQVTQMGQEVILRCVPISNHLYFYWYRQILGQKVEFLVSFYNNEISEKSEIFDDQFSVERPDGSNFTLKIRSTKLEDSAMYFCASSEAGRSSYNSPLHFGNGTRLTVT.

The V call is TRBV5-5, the J call TRBJ2-7, with D possibly being TRBD1 (6 bases). The CDR3 contains 16 residues. V was shortened by 2 bases and J by 0 bases, with 15 bases between the two germline ends. CDR1 is SGHKS, CDR2 YYEKEE, per germline (reference sequence). The CDR3 bases are TGTGCCAGCAGCTTCACTCAGGGGAGTAGCTCCTACGAGCAGTACTTC. Protein: CASSFTQGSSSYEQYF. The variable domain in full, completed from reference TRBV5-5 and TRBJ2-7, reads DAGVTQSPTHLIKTRGQQVTLRCSPISGHKSVSWYQQVLGQGPQFIFQYYEKEERGRGNFPDRFSARQFPNYSSELNVNALLLGDSALYLCASSFTQGSSSYEQYFGPGTRLTVT.